This is a list of T cell receptor beta chains from one sample in a study of molecular identifiers for immune sequencing clone quantification. TCRdb processed the PCR reads anew with MiXCR; each CDR3 protein has one entry. The table lists a few hundred thousand distinct CDR3 sequences, roughly 24% of them singletons. Sequencing was performed on naive CD8+ T cells from blood, with Jurkat cell RNA spiked in. The receptors derive from a human donor in good health. Some libraries in this study had Jurkat cell RNA spiked in. The conserved cysteine and the conserved F or W are not part of the CDR3 here. A D gene is named only where the DNA matches it firmly.

j_call v_call d_call cdr3_aa
TRBJ2-7 TRBV12-3/TRBV12-4 NA ASSQQLSYEQY
TRBJ1-5 TRBV3-1 NA ASSQDPSSNQPQH
TRBJ2-1 TRBV19 NA ASSIDPGPRDEQF
TRBJ2-7 TRBV5-1 NA ASSLGDGSYEQY
TRBJ1-1 TRBV11-2 TRBD1 ASSSGTGVTEAF
TRBJ2-7 TRBV27 TRBD2 ASSSLTSGGSSYEQY
TRBJ2-7 TRBV20-1 NA SASHTVPAYEQY
TRBJ2-7 TRBV5-4 NA ASSHRTSYEQY
TRBJ1-3 TRBV13 NA ASSQWTYHSGNTIY
TRBJ2-7 TRBV29-1 TRBD1 SVGGQGYEQY
TRBJ2-5 TRBV12-3/TRBV12-4 NA ASSFSIRGTQY
TRBJ2-7 TRBV27 NA ASSADRRQQY
TRBJ2-7 TRBV3-1 TRBD1 ASSPETGQGAYEQY
TRBJ2-3 TRBV20-1 NA SATQSSTDTQY
TRBJ2-7 TRBV4-1 NA ASSGQGSSPLYEQY
TRBJ2-3 TRBV20-1 TRBD1 SALGTTGVTDTQC
TRBJ1-1 TRBV5-4 NA ASSLGEGRTEAL
TRBJ2-5 TRBV2 TRBD2 ASSEPLAGDQETQY
TRBJ1-2 TRBV7-2 NA ASSLGLGKIYGYT
TRBJ1-2 TRBV11-2 NA ASSLVNTYGYT
TRBJ2-5 TRBV29-1 NA SVAGTTGAQY
TRBJ2-7 TRBV29-1 TRBD2 SVEDRGGNHEQY
TRBJ1-1 TRBV7-9 TRBD1 ASSPRFGTGPEAF
TRBJ2-5 TRBV27 TRBD1 ASSFIGRNRQGVEETQY
TRBJ2-7 TRBV5-4 TRBD1 ASSFSGTGCEQS
TRBJ2-7 TRBV28 NA ASSFKTGTYEQY
TRBJ2-6 TRBV12-3/TRBV12-4 TRBD2 ASTTTGLAWSGANVLT
TRBJ1-1 TRBV9 NA ASSVIPGGTEAF
TRBJ1-2 TRBV20-1 NA SAMTVYHGYT
TRBJ2-5 TRBV23-1 NA ASSPGNALGQETQY
TRBJ2-3 TRBV5-1 NA ASSRPAVVDGSFDTQY
TRBJ2-5 TRBV5-4 NA ASSWGPEAETQY